These T cell receptor beta chains were read from a single sample in a study of regulatory T cells in long-lasting Graves disease. TCRdb processed the multiplex PCR reads anew with MiXCR; each CDR3 protein has one entry. The data hold around 250,000 distinct CDR3 sequences, with 20% observed a single time. The material sequenced was peripheral blood mononuclear cells (PBMCs), taken at new diagnosis, from a patient treated with antithyroid drugs. The receptors originated from a female donor with Graves disease. CDR3s include the opening cysteine and the closing phenylalanine or tryptophan. The D gene is left open where the match is weak. The listing skips clone size in some rows; elsewhere it reads once, few, many or a size class.

j_gene	abundance	d_gene	v_gene	CDR3aa	CDR3nt
TRBJ2-3	many	-	TRBV5-5	CASIGNADTQYF	TGCGCCAGCATCGGAAACGCAGATACGCAGTATTTT
TRBJ2-3	many	-	TRBV9	CASSVEGGGGDRPTDTQYF	TGTGCCAGCAGCGTAGAAGGAGGGGGGGGGGACAGACCCACAGATACGCAGTATTTT
TRBJ2-3	many	-	TRBV9	CASSARQVGSTDTQYF	TGTGCCAGCAGCGCCAGACAGGTTGGTTCAACAGATACGCAGTATTTT
TRBJ2-7	many	-	TRBV6-5	CASSNSGPYEQYF	TGTGCCAGCAGTAACTCCGGGCCTTACGAGCAGTACTTC
TRBJ1-2	many	-	TRBV29-1	CSAELMGTRYGYTF	TGCAGCGCTGAACTGATGGGTACTCGCTATGGCTACACCTTC
TRBJ2-7	many	-	TRBV7-2	CASSPNMYYEQYF	TGTGCCAGCAGCCCCAATATGTACTACGAGCAGTACTTC
TRBJ2-1	many	-	TRBV7-9	CASSSGLFNEQFF	TGTGCCAGCAGCTCGGGTTTGTTCAATGAGCAGTTCTTC
TRBJ2-1	many	TRBD2	TRBV6-1	CASRPSGGNEQFF	TGTGCCAGCAGGCCTAGCGGGGGGAATGAGCAGTTCTTC
TRBJ2-5	many	TRBD2	TRBV3-1	CASSQTSGRALETQYF	TGTGCCAGCAGCCAAACTAGCGGGAGGGCCTTGGAGACCCAGTACTTC
TRBJ1-1	many	-	TRBV11-2	CASSSLGRGGGNTEAFF	TGTGCCAGCAGCTCCCTTGGCAGGGGCGGAGGGAACACTGAAGCTTTCTTT
TRBJ1-4	many	-	TRBV28	CASSPDRDATNEKLFF	TGTGCCAGCAGTCCCGACAGAGATGCAACTAATGAAAAACTGTTTTTT
TRBJ2-1	many	-	TRBV29-1	CSVKQSSYNEQFF	TGCAGCGTCAAGCAGAGCTCCTACAATGAGCAGTTCTTC
TRBJ2-2	-	-	TRBV7-6	CASSLEGNWELFF	TGTGCCAGCAGCTTAGAGGGTAATTGGGAGCTGTTTTTT
TRBJ2-2	few	-	TRBV24-1	CATSDLSRESTGELFF	TGTGCCACCAGTGATTTGAGTCGGGAGAGTACCGGGGAGCTGTTTTTT
TRBJ2-5	many	-	TRBV7-6	CASSPGVGTQYF	TGTGCCAGCAGCCCCGGGGTTGGGACCCAGTACTTC
TRBJ2-1	many	TRBD2	TRBV7-9	CASSLGTSGNNEQFF	TGTGCCAGCAGCTTAGGGACTAGCGGGAACAATGAGCAGTTCTTC
TRBJ1-1	many	-	TRBV27	CASSLTSTAVNTEAFF	TGTGCCAGCAGTTTAACCTCGACAGCCGTGAACACTGAAGCTTTCTTT
TRBJ2-3	many	TRBD2	TRBV20-1	CSASPSSGGIADTQYF	TGCAGTGCTAGCCCCAGCAGCGGGGGAATAGCAGATACGCAGTATTTT
TRBJ1-1	many	TRBD1	TRBV3-1	CASSPRGRRTEAFF	TGTGCCAGCAGTCCTAGGGGGCGAAGGACTGAAGCTTTCTTT
TRBJ2-2	many	-	TRBV10-3	CATHPDWNTGELFF	TGTGCCACCCACCCGGACTGGAACACCGGGGAGCTGTTTTTT
TRBJ2-7	-	-	TRBV20-1	CSARVSKGGQYF	TGCAGTGCTAGAGTCTCCAAAGGGGGGCAGTACTTC
TRBJ2-1	once	TRBD2	TRBV20-1	CSARDSGSDEQFF	TGCAGTGCCAGAGATAGCGGGAGTGATGAGCAGTTCTTC
TRBJ2-7	many	TRBD2	TRBV28	CASTSRSVRGSSYEQYF	TGTGCCAGCACCTCGCGGAGTGTGCGCGGGAGTTCCTACGAGCAGTACTTC
TRBJ1-3	many	-	TRBV15	CATSRDQGDSGNTIYF	TGTGCCACCAGCAGAGATCAGGGTGACTCTGGAAACACCATATATTTT
TRBJ1-2	-	-	TRBV12-5	CASGLAGLNYGYTF	TGTGCTAGTGGTCTAGCCGGGCTCAACTATGGCTACACCTTC
TRBJ2-7	-	TRBD2	TRBV20-1	CSARKTSGNEQYF	TGCAGTGCAAGGAAGACTAGCGGGAACGAGCAGTACTTC
TRBJ2-5	few	TRBD1	TRBV9	CASSVTGGPETQYF	TGTGCCAGCAGCGTAACAGGGGGTCCAGAGACCCAGTACTTC
TRBJ2-1	many	TRBD2	TRBV19	CASSITGLANTNSYNEQFF	TGTGCCAGTAGTATTACGGGACTAGCGAATACAAACTCCTACAATGAGCAGTTCTTC
TRBJ2-1	many	TRBD1	TRBV12-3/TRBV12-4	CASSPIQGATLFF	TGTGCCAGCAGTCCAATACAGGGGGCAACGCTATTCTTC
TRBJ1-2	many	-	TRBV28	CASSPLVARHLYGYTF	TGTGCCAGCAGCCCACTCGTCGCCCGACATCTCTATGGCTACACCTTC
TRBJ1-1	many	TRBD1	TRBV7-3	CASKPGQGNTEAFF	TGTGCCAGCAAACCGGGACAGGGGAACACTGAAGCTTTCTTT
TRBJ2-7	many	-	TRBV5-1	CASSGHSYEQYF	TGCGCCAGCAGCGGACATTCCTACGAGCAGTACTTC
TRBJ2-1	-	-	TRBV29-1	CSIKGPYNEQFF	TGCAGTATCAAGGGCCCATACAATGAGCAGTTCTTC
TRBJ1-1	many	-	TRBV27	CASSLNAGDAFF	TGTGCCAGCAGTTTAAACGCAGGGGATGCTTTCTTT
TRBJ1-1	many	-	TRBV6-2/TRBV6-3	CASSYGPEAFF	TGTGCCAGCAGTTACGGACCTGAAGCTTTCTTT